This TCR beta chain was sequenced during a study of technical replicates of blood from several donors. V was clipped by 2 bases and J by 2 bases, with 17 bases between them. The CDR3 has 17 residues. Germline CDR1 SGHAT, CDR2 FQNNGV. Profiled with immunoSEQ multiplex PCR; TCRdb holds only in-frame clones, not every one. The sample lists 80,000 or so clones; 98% were seen once. The sample was T cells isolated from PBMCs. This TCR came from a human donor in good health. The V gene is TRBV11-2, the J gene TRBJ2-3; D remains unclear. The DNA for the CDR3 is TGTGCCAGCAGCTTATCCACCGTTGGCGGAGTCACAGATACGCAGTATTTT. It translates to CASSLSTVGGVTDTQYF.